The 8 T cell receptor beta chains below come from one sample, sequenced in a study of shared clonotypes between healthy human individuals. Profiling relied on immunoSEQ multiplex PCR, and the TCRdb table lists in-frame clones only, not all of them. The sample consists of about 2.3 million clones, 85% to 95% of them appearing once. The sequencing sample was made of naive CD4+ T cells from PBMCs. Subset given: CD45RA+ positively selected. The receptors stem from a man between 18 and 29 years old in good health. Some clones in this sample may be carry-over from other donors' samples.

The V gene is TRBV7-2, the J gene TRBJ2-7, with 8 bases that match TRBD1. The germline V gene has CDR1 SGHTA and CDR2 FQGNSA. The CDR3 loop spans 14 amino acids. Trimming removed 4 bases from V and 2 bases from J; junction bases left unmatched: 4. This CDR3 is CASSSQTGAYEQYF. CDR3 DNA: TGTGCCAGCAGCTCCCAGACAGGGGCCTACGAGCAGTACTTC. Based on the CDR3 plus reference TRBV7-2 and TRBJ2-7, the full variable domain is GAGVSQSPSNKVTEKGKDVELRCDPISGHTALYWYRQSLGQGLEFLIYFQGNSAPDKSGLPSDRFSAERTGGSVSTLTIQRTQQEDSAVYLCASSSQTGAYEQYFGPGTRLTVT.

The chain has TRBV28 and TRBJ2-7; a weak D match, TRBD2 (6 bases). The CDR3 has 16 residues. Trimming shortened V by 2 bases and J by 3 bases, and 17 bases separated the two germline ends. Germline-derived CDR1 and CDR2 are MDHEN and SYDVKM. The CDR3 region has the DNA TGTGCCAGCAGTTTAAGTGGTCCGGGAGAATTCTACGAGCAGTACTTC. It specifies CASSLSGPGEFYEQYF. The full variable domain, rest sourced from reference TRBV28 and TRBJ2-7, is DVKVTQSSRYLVKRTGEKVFLECVQDMDHENMFWYRQDPGLGLRLIYFSYDVKMKEKGDIPEGYSVSREKKERFSLILESASTNQTSMYLCASSLSGPGEFYEQYFGPGTRLTVT.

This clone was counted only a few times. The chain recombines TRBV5-1 with TRBJ1-1; D is undetermined. The V gene's germline CDR1 is SGHRS and CDR2 YFSETQ. The CDR3 sequence is 14 residues long. Trimming removed 1 base from V and 3 bases from J, with 10 bases in between. CDR3 DNA sequence: TGCGCCAGCAGCTTGAAACACCTGGACACTGAAGCTTTCTTT. Translated: CASSLKHLDTEAFF.

The rearrangement uses TRBV18 and TRBJ1-3; unclear D gene. Germline V gives CDR1 KGHSH, CDR2 LQKENI. The CDR3 is made up of 16 amino acids. V was clipped by 3 bases and J by 0 bases, with 12 bases between them. Here the CDR3 reads CASSPDRRSSGNTIYF. CDR3 sequence (DNA): TGTGCCAGCTCACCCGACCGACGGTCCTCTGGAAACACCATATATTTT. Drawing the rest from reference TRBV18 and TRBJ1-3, the complete variable domain is NAGVMQNPRHLVRRRGQEARLRCSPMKGHSHVYWYRQLPEEGLKFMVYLQKENIIDESGMPKERFSAEFPKEGPSILRIQQVVRGDSAAYFCASSPDRRSSGNTIYFGEGSWLTVV.

The chain recombines TRBV15 with TRBJ2-5; the D is unclear. Trimming took off 0 bases at V and 5 bases at J, with 7 bases between the two ends. The germline V gene encodes CDR1 LNHNV and CDR2 YYDKDF (reference sequence). The CDR3 is 13 residues long. Here the CDR3 reads CATSRDASETQYF. CDR3 bases: TGTGCCACCAGCAGAGATGCATCGGAGACCCAGTACTTC.

The CDR3 here is CASSHTVASGRGTDTQYF. CDR3 nucleotide sequence: TGTGCCAGCAGCCACACGGTTGCTAGCGGGAGGGGCACAGATACGCAGTATTTT. This chain uses TRBV28 with TRBJ2-3, with 12 bases aligning to TRBD2. The germline gives CDR1 MDHEN, CDR2 SYDVKM. The CDR3 is 18 amino acids. The J segment lost 1 base and the V segment lost 6 bases, leaving 11 bases of the junction unmatched.

V is TRBV2 and J is TRBJ2-2, with TRBD1 matching 11 bases. The CDR3 is made up of 15 amino acids. After removal of 6 bases from V and 4 bases from J, the junction contained 4 bases not matched to a gene. Germline V gene data show CDR1 as SNHLY and CDR2 as FYNNEI. The CDR3 sequence is CASRRDRGATGELFF. The DNA for the CDR3 is TGTGCCAGCAGGCGGGACAGGGGGGCCACCGGGGAGCTGTTTTTT. Complete variable domain (other parts from reference TRBV2 and TRBJ2-2): EPEVTQTPSHQVTQMGQEVILRCVPISNHLYFYWYRQILGQKVEFLVSFYNNEISEKSEIFDDQFSVERPDGSNFTLKIRSTKLEDSAMYFCASRRDRGATGELFFGEGSRLTVL.

The rearrangement uses TRBV30 and TRBJ2-3; tentatively, D is TRBD1 (5 bases). CDR3 length: 13 residues. Deletions cut 2 bases from V and 3 bases from J, with 9 bases between. The V gene's germline CDR1 is GTSNPN and CDR2 SVGIG (reference sequence). The CDR3, as DNA: TGTGCCTGGAGTCTCCAGGGAACAGATACGCAGTATTTT. Its translation is CAWSLQGTDTQYF.